This T cell receptor beta chain stems from a study of blood T cell repertoires in COVID-19. V gave up 1 base and J gave up 2 bases, with 9 bases separating them. Germline V gene sequence: CDR1 GTSNPN, CDR2 SVGIG (reference sequence). CDR3 length: 14 amino acids. Seattle patients were enrolled during active infection and followed longitudinally. TCRdb's table, derived via immunoSEQ multiplex PCR, lists solely in-frame clones and lacks some. The table lists a few hundred thousand clones, about 90% of them singletons. The source is a woman between 25 and 40 years old with COVID-19, enrolled during active disease. V is TRBV30 and J is TRBJ1-3; D uncertain. Input material: peripheral blood. CDR3 amino acids: CAWSASRAGNTIYF. CDR3 nucleotide sequence: TGTGCCTGGAGTGCGAGCCGGGCTGGAAACACCATATATTTT. The variable domain in full, completed from reference TRBV30 and TRBJ1-3, reads SQTIHQWPATLVQPVGSPLSLECTVEGTSNPNLYWYRQAAGRGLQLLFYSVGIGQISSEVPQNLSASRPQDRQFILSSKKLLLSDSGFYLCAWSASRAGNTIYFGEGSWLTVV.